This record looks at one T cell receptor (beta chain) sequence and its context. Generated by immunoSEQ multiplex PCR, the TCRdb table keeps only in-frame clones and is missing some. The sample includes 200,000 to 250,000 clones, around 87% of them seen just once. The CDR3 spans 13 residues. After removal of 7 bases from V and 0 bases from J, the junction contained 3 bases not matched to a gene. Per germline, CDR1 SEHNR and CDR2 FQNEAQ (reference sequence). The data were obtained in a study of blood T cell repertoires in COVID-19. What was sequenced was peripheral blood. This TCR was recovered from a woman in her 30s who had recovered from COVID-19. This chain connects TRBV7-9 to TRBJ2-7, with 7 bases identical to TRBD2. CDR3 sequence reads: CASKLANSYEQYF. The CDR3 DNA reads as TGTGCCAGCAAACTAGCGAACTCCTACGAGCAGTACTTC.